This passage covers 26 T cell receptor beta chains from one sample sequenced in a study of blood T cell repertoires in COVID-19. Only in-frame clones appear in the TCRdb table, and some are missing; sequencing was by immunoSEQ multiplex PCR. The data contain some 150,000 clones, approximately 90% of them singletons. The sequenced sample was peripheral blood. The receptors were sampled from a human donor in a cohort sampled during active COVID-19.

The CDR3 spells CASRHARVAGGHYNEQFF. The CDR3, as DNA: TGTGCCAGTAGACATGCCAGGGTAGCGGGGGGCCATTACAATGAGCAGTTCTTC. The chain is built from TRBV19 and TRBJ2-1; 10 bases line up with TRBD2. J was trimmed by 4 bases and V by 6 bases; bases with no gene match: 15. The CDR3 extends over 18 amino acids. Germline-derived CDR1 and CDR2 are LNHDA and SQIVND (reference sequence).

The chain joins TRBV5-4 to TRBJ2-1, with D perhaps matching TRBD2 (6 bases). The CDR3 totals 15 residues. Germline CDR1 and CDR2: SGHNT and YYREEE (reference sequence). Deletions cut 0 bases from V and 3 bases from J, with 10 bases between. The CDR3 DNA sequence: TGTGCCAGCAGCTTGGGACCCGGGGGCTACAATGAGCAGTTCTTC. Translating it yields CASSLGPGGYNEQFF.

J is TRBJ2-3 and V is TRBV10-3; D is perhaps TRBD1 (5 bases). CDR1 is ENHRY and CDR2 is SYGVKD in the germline V gene. CDR3 size: 13 residues. V shed 4 bases and J shed 3 bases, with 8 bases lying between them. The CDR3 loop is CAISVRGTDTQYF. DNA of the CDR3: TGTGCCATCAGTGTTAGGGGAACAGATACGCAGTATTTT.

This chain connects TRBV5-4 to TRBJ2-1; TRBD2 might be the D (7 bases). CDR1 is SGHNT, CDR2 YYREEE, per germline (reference sequence). This CDR3 region has 13 residues. Trimming stripped 2 bases from V and 6 bases from J, with 9 bases between. The CDR3 DNA sequence: TGTGCCAGCAGCTTCGGGGGGCCCAATGAGCAGTTCTTC. It codes for CASSFGGPNEQFF.

This sequence joins TRBV19 and TRBJ2-2; D is unresolved. V dropped 4 bases and J dropped 9 bases, with 15 bases sitting between them. The CDR3 is 14 residues long. Per the germline V gene, CDR1 is LNHDA and CDR2 is SQIVND (reference sequence). The CDR3 region has the DNA TGTGCCAGTAGTAGAGCTCTTGAGGAGAGGGAGCTGTTTTTT. Translating gives CASSRALEERELFF. The variable domain in full, completed from reference TRBV19 and TRBJ2-2, reads DGGITQSPKYLFRKEGQNVTLSCEQNLNHDAMYWYRQDPGQGLRLIYYSQIVNDFQKGDIAEGYSVSREKKESFPLTVTSAQKNPTAFYLCASSRALEERELFFGEGSRLTVL.

The rearrangement joins TRBV5-1 to TRBJ1-6; 8 nucleotides align to TRBD1. Trimming removed 0 bases from V and 7 bases from J; junction bases left unmatched: 3. In germline, CDR1 is SGHRS, CDR2 YFSETQ. The CDR3 is 15 residues long. In DNA form, the CDR3 reads TGCGCCAGCAGCTTGGATCAGGGGGCGAATTCACCCCTCCACTTT. It encodes CASSLDQGANSPLHF.

J is TRBJ2-3 and V is TRBV7-9; a possible D gene is TRBD1 (7 bases). V lost 3 bases and J lost 4, with 14 bases in between. Germline CDR1 and CDR2: SEHNR and FQNEAQ (reference sequence). This CDR3 comprises 15 residues. CDR3 amino acids: CASSLEGAGADTQYF. The CDR3 DNA reads as TGTGCCAGCAGCTTGGAGGGGGCTGGAGCAGATACGCAGTATTTT.

Regarding this clone: The junction differs from germline at one of its ends, possibly a read error. This chain links TRBV7-7 with TRBJ2-5, with 10 bases matching TRBD2. CDR3 size: 15 residues. Germline assignment: CDR1 SSHAT and CDR2 FNYEAQ (reference sequence). In DNA, the CDR3 is TGTGCTAGCAGCTTAGCGGGGGGAATCCAAGAGACCCAGTACTTC. Its protein is CASSLAGGIQETQYF.

The J gene is TRBJ2-1, the V gene TRBV7-3; 15 bases align to TRBD2. Germline trimming cut 5 bases from V and 7 bases from J; bases unmatched to any gene: 9. The CDR3 totals 17 residues. Looked up from germline, CDR1 is SGHTA and CDR2 is FQGTGA. The DNA for the CDR3 is TGTGCCAGCAGCCAAACGGGACTAGCGGGGGGCTCTAATGAGCAGTTCTTC. Translating it yields CASSQTGLAGGSNEQFF.

This sequence joins TRBV6-2 or TRBV6-3 and TRBJ1-2; D unresolved. The V and J ends lost 0 bases and 4 bases respectively, with 9 bases between them. The CDR3 extends over 14 amino acids. Per germline, CDR1 MNHEY and CDR2 SVGEGT. The CDR3 loop reads CASSYSKSSYGYTF. The CDR3 bases are TGTGCCAGCAGTTACTCGAAGTCTAGCTATGGCTACACCTTC.

The J gene is TRBJ2-3, the V gene TRBV5-1, with 10 bases lining up with TRBD1. Germline assignment: CDR1 SGHRS and CDR2 YFSETQ. Unmatched junction bases numbered 7, after V lost 5 bases and J lost 1 base. The CDR3 consists of 16 residues. CDR3 region: CASRQGTGVRTDTQYF. Written as DNA, the CDR3 is TGCGCCAGCAGGCAAGGGACAGGGGTACGCACAGATACGCAGTATTTT.

The chain links TRBV7-2 to TRBJ1-1, with D possibly matching TRBD1 (6 bases). From germline, CDR1 is SGHTA and CDR2 FQGNSA. CDR3 length: 18 amino acids. The germline V and J ends were trimmed by 5 bases and 1 base, with 23 bases remaining between them. CDR3 loop: CASSPPLTGLPPNTEAFF. The DNA for the CDR3 is TGTGCCAGCAGCCCACCTCTAACAGGGCTTCCGCCGAACACTGAAGCTTTCTTT.

This chain uses TRBV5-1 with TRBJ2-7; 8 bases fit TRBD1. Germline V gives CDR1 SGHRS, CDR2 YFSETQ. The CDR3 is 15 amino acids. The V gene end was trimmed by 5 bases and the J gene end by 4 bases; junction bases not matched to a gene: 11. The CDR3 loop reads CASSLAGTGPYEQYF. CDR3 DNA sequence: TGCGCCAGCAGTTTAGCCGGGACAGGACCTTACGAGCAGTACTTC.

The chain joins TRBV3-1 (or the pseudogene TRBV3-2) to TRBJ1-3, with unresolved D. Looked up from germline, CDR1 is LGHDT and CDR2 is YNNKEL (reference sequence). V was pared by 4 bases and J by 0 bases, with 7 bases between. This CDR3 contains 14 residues. In DNA form, the CDR3 reads TGTGCCAGCAGCCTTCCGAGCTCTGGAAACACCATATATTTT. Protein: CASSLPSSGNTIYF.

V is TRBV4-3 and J is TRBJ1-3; D is unclear. CDR3 length equals 15 residues. Germline V gene sequence: CDR1 LGHNA, CDR2 YSLEER. The ends were cut back, 1 base at V and 9 bases at J, with 16 bases in the middle. In DNA, the CDR3 is TGCGCCAGCAGCCAAGGGGCCCGAAGTGTCACCACCATATATTTT. It is translated as CASSQGARSVTTIYF.

This clone was seen a single time. V usage is TRBV27 and J usage is TRBJ1-2, with no clear D. The CDR3 has 13 amino acids. Looked up from germline, CDR1 is MNHEY and CDR2 is SMNVEV (reference sequence). Trimming shortened V by 5 bases and J by 8 bases, and 15 bases separated the two germline ends. For the CDR3, the DNA is TGTGCCAGCAGTCCACACCAAGGAGGAGGCTACACCTTC. Translation: CASSPHQGGGYTF.

This chain uses TRBV2 with TRBJ2-1; 12 bases are a match to TRBD2. Germline values: CDR1 SNHLY, CDR2 FYNNEI. The CDR3 is made up of 14 amino acids. V shed 6 bases and J 7 bases; nucleotides not matched to a gene: 4. This chain's CDR3 is CASRGLAGRNEQFF. DNA of the CDR3: TGTGCCAGCAGGGGACTAGCGGGTAGGAATGAGCAGTTCTTC.

The gene calls are TRBV6-5 and TRBJ2-7; TRBD1 aligns across 9 bases. CDR3 size: 16 residues. Germline trimming cut 4 bases from V and 2 bases from J; bases unmatched to any gene: 9. Per germline, CDR1 MNHEY and CDR2 SVGAGI. CDR3: CASSSPRRDRAYEQYF. In nucleotides, the CDR3 is TGTGCCAGCAGTTCCCCGAGGAGGGACAGGGCCTACGAGCAGTACTTC.

This chain joins TRBV5-8 and TRBJ2-2, with D possibly matching TRBD1 (5 bases). V was clipped by 4 bases and J by 4 bases, with 8 bases between them. Germline V gene data show CDR1 as SGHTS and CDR2 as YDEGEE. This CDR3 is built from 13 residues. CDR3 bases: TGTGCCAGCAGCCAGGGTCTCACCGGGGAGCTGTTTTTT. Its protein is CASSQGLTGELFF. The variable domain in full, with the rest retrieved from reference TRBV5-8 and TRBJ2-2, is EAGVTQSPTHLIKTRGQQATLRCSPISGHTSVYWYQQALGLGLQFLLWYDEGEERNRGNFPPRFSGRQFPNYSSELNVNALELEDSALYLCASSQGLTGELFFGEGSRLTVL.

The V call is TRBV27, the J call TRBJ2-5; 9 bases fit TRBD1. This CDR3 region has 17 residues. V gave up 1 base and J gave up 5 bases; unmatched junction bases: 11. Germline V gene sequence: CDR1 MNHEY, CDR2 SMNVEV (reference sequence). The DNA of the CDR3 is TGTGCCAGCAGTTTATTGGGACAGGGCGGTTTTTCGGAGACCCAGTACTTC. Translated: CASSLLGQGGFSETQYF.

The V call is TRBV9, the J call TRBJ2-1; weak D call: TRBD2 (6 bases). Per germline, CDR1 SGDLS and CDR2 YYNGEE. The V end was cut by 0 bases, the J end by 3 bases, with 16 bases between. This CDR3 comprises 17 residues. The CDR3 spells CASSVGAMRGDYNEQFF. CDR3 DNA sequence: TGTGCCAGCAGCGTAGGGGCCATGCGGGGAGACTACAATGAGCAGTTCTTC. The full variable domain, completed using reference TRBV9 and TRBJ2-1, is DSGVTQTPKHLITATGQRVTLRCSPRSGDLSVYWYQQSLDQGLQFLIQYYNGEERAKGNILERFSAQQFPDLHSELNLSSLELGDSALYFCASSVGAMRGDYNEQFFGPGTRLTVL.

This clone showed up just once. This chain joins TRBV5-1 and TRBJ2-7; the match to TRBD1 covers 7 bases. Looked up from germline, CDR1 is SGHRS and CDR2 is YFSETQ. The CDR3 loop spans 12 amino acids. The V segment lost 3 bases and the J segment 8 bases; nucleotides outside the gene matches: 5. The CDR3 nucleotides read TGCGCCAGCAGCTCCCTACAGGGGAAGCAGTACTTC. Its translation: CASSSLQGKQYF. Using reference TRBV5-1 and TRBJ2-7 for the parts outside the CDR3, the full variable domain is KAGVTQTPRYLIKTRGQQVTLSCSPISGHRSVSWYQQTPGQGLQFLFEYFSETQRNKGNFPGRFSGRQFSNSRSEMNVSTLELGDSALYLCASSSLQGKQYFGPGTRLTVT.

The V gene is TRBV27, the J gene TRBJ1-6, with D possibly being TRBD1 (6 bases). Germline V gene data show CDR1 as MNHEY and CDR2 as SMNVEV (reference sequence). CDR3 size: 17 residues. The ends were cut back, 5 bases at V and 0 bases at J, with 14 bases in the middle. CDR3 DNA sequence: TGTGCCAGCAGTCTTTCGGGGGGGGCCTCCTATAATTCACCCCTCCACTTT. As protein: CASSLSGGASYNSPLHF.

This clone has more than one count but fewer than ten. The CDR3: CASTFAGTGDSPLHF. CDR3 DNA: TGTGCCAGCACTTTCGCCGGGACAGGGGATTCACCCCTCCACTTT. The J gene is TRBJ1-6, the V gene TRBV27; 10 positions agree with TRBD1. V lost 7 bases to trimming and J lost 8 bases; unmatched junction nucleotides: 8. In germline, CDR1 is MNHEY, CDR2 SMNVEV (reference sequence). CDR3 length equals 15 residues.

Only a few counts were recorded for this clone. This sample includes further DNA sequences coding for the same CDR3. The V call is TRBV30, the J call TRBJ1-1; D is perhaps TRBD1 (5 bases). The CDR3 is 12 residues long. Trimming cost V 1 base and J 5 bases, with 8 bases left between them. Per germline, CDR1 GTSNPN and CDR2 SVGIG (reference sequence). CDR3 region: CAWSGGGTEAFF. CDR3 sequence (DNA): TGTGCCTGGAGTGGCGGGGGAACTGAAGCTTTCTTT.

CDR3 coding DNA: TGTGCCAGCTCCATAGCGGGGGGGCTTAATGAGCAGTTCTTC. This encodes CASSIAGGLNEQFF. V usage is TRBV18 and J usage is TRBJ2-1, with 11 bases matching TRBD2. With V trimmed by 6 bases and J by 7 bases, 5 bases remained unmatched. Looked up from germline, CDR1 is KGHSH and CDR2 is LQKENI. The CDR3 is made up of 14 amino acids.